This T cell receptor (beta chain) was sequenced in a study of shared clonotypes between healthy human individuals. Background on the study: Per donor, three plates held CD4 naive cells, three held CD4 memory, two held CD8 naive and one held CD8 memory.

The study's findings and limits: Generation of non-shared clonotypes was less probable than generation of clonotypes shared by all four donors.

Worth noting for this clone: No antigen is known for it.

In germline, CDR1 is SGHNT, CDR2 YENEEA. The V end was cut by 1 base, the J end by 8 bases, with 8 bases between. The CDR3 is 13 residues long. Data came from immunoSEQ multiplex PCR; TCRdb stores just in-frame clones and leaves some out. In the table there are 1,400,000 or so clones, 98% of which are singletons. The sample consisted of naive CD4+ T cells sorted from blood. Subset given: CD45RA+ positively selected. The receptor was derived from a man aged 30-40 years in good health. The chain joins TRBV11-3 to TRBJ2-2; D is unclear. CDR3 sequence: CASSLAIGGELFF. CDR3 in DNA: TGTGCCAGCAGCTTAGCGATTGGGGGGGAGCTGTTTTTT. Full variable domain (remainder filled in from reference TRBV11-3 and TRBJ2-2): EAGVVQSPRYKIIEKKQPVAFWCNPISGHNTLYWYLQNLGQGPELLIRYENEEAVDDSQLPKDRFSAERLKGVDSTLKIQPAELGDSAVYLCASSLAIGGELFFGEGSRLTVL.